The 18 T cell receptor beta chains given below trace back to one sample, sequenced in a study of shared clonotypes between healthy human individuals. Repertoires were generated with immunoSEQ multiplex PCR, while TCRdb's copy carries only in-frame clones and drops some. The repertoire consists of roughly 500,000 clones, with around four fifths occurring once and the leading ten covering about 12%. The source material was PBMCs. The receptors were gathered from a woman in her thirties or forties in good health. Some clones in this sample may be carry-over from other donors' samples.

V gene TRBV9 combines with J gene TRBJ2-2; 9 nucleotides agree with TRBD2. This CDR3 region has 17 residues. The V gene end was trimmed by 7 bases and the J gene end by 0 bases; junction bases not matched to a gene: 10. CDR1 SGDLS and CDR2 YYNGEE come from the germline V gene. The CDR3 loop is CASGNPAGGTNTGELFF. DNA for the CDR3: TGTGCCAGCGGAAATCCAGCGGGGGGAACGAACACCGGGGAGCTGTTTTTT.

In its sample, this clone was seen once. The chain joins TRBV27 to TRBJ2-7, with D possibly being TRBD2 (5 bases). Germline-derived CDR1 and CDR2 are MNHEY and SMNVEV (reference sequence). This CDR3 region has 16 residues. Trimming removed 6 bases at V and 3 bases at J, with 21 bases between. The CDR3 is CASSPRFRDYRYEQYF. In nucleotides, the CDR3 is TGTGCCAGCAGCCCAAGGTTCCGGGATTACCGCTACGAGCAGTACTTC.

The chain carries TRBV11-2 and TRBJ2-7; no definite D call. V lost 1 base and J lost 4, with 11 bases in between. CDR1 SGHAT and CDR2 FQNNGV come from the germline V gene. This CDR3 is 14 amino acids long. The CDR3 reads CASSLGGGKYEQYF. The CDR3 DNA follows: TGTGCCAGCAGCTTAGGCGGCGGAAAGTACGAGCAGTACTTC.

The chain couples TRBV19 to TRBJ1-5; D may be TRBD1 (6 bases). In germline, CDR1 is LNHDA, CDR2 SQIVND (reference sequence). Deletions cut 8 bases from V and 6 bases from J, with 17 bases between. The CDR3 totals 14 residues. CDR3 sequence reads: CASSGTGGGQPQHF. CDR3 coding DNA: TGTGCCAGTTCCGGGACCGGGGGCGGTCAGCCCCAGCATTTT. Full variable domain (outside the CDR3, taken from reference TRBV19 and TRBJ1-5): DGGITQSPKYLFRKEGQNVTLSCEQNLNHDAMYWYRQDPGQGLRLIYYSQIVNDFQKGDIAEGYSVSREKKESFPLTVTSAQKNPTAFYLCASSGTGGGQPQHFGDGTRLSIL.

The chain links TRBV6-1 to TRBJ1-1; D is unresolved. The germline V and J ends were trimmed by 2 bases and 5 bases, with 15 bases remaining between them. The V gene's germline CDR1 is MNHNS and CDR2 SASEGT. This CDR3 contains 15 residues. The DNA for the CDR3 is TGTGCCAGCAGTGAAATGACGGGTCCCCTTACTGAAGCTTTCTTT. Translating it yields CASSEMTGPLTEAFF.

This clone was counted at least ten times. This rearrangement joins TRBV2 to TRBJ2-5, with 9 bases lining up with TRBD2. V lost 2 bases, J lost 7 bases, and 8 bases stayed unmatched. This CDR3 spans 15 amino acids. The germline V gene has CDR1 SNHLY and CDR2 FYNNEI. Written as DNA, the CDR3 is TGTGCCAGCAGTGAACTGACTAGCGGTAGCGGGACCCAGTACTTC. Translation: CASSELTSGSGTQYF.

The CDR3 loop reads CASSIGDSVNEKLFF. CDR3 DNA sequence: TGTGCCAGTAGTATAGGGGACAGCGTAAATGAAAAACTGTTTTTT. The chain recombines TRBV19 with TRBJ1-4, with 7 bases fitting TRBD1. Germline-derived CDR1 and CDR2 are LNHDA and SQIVND (reference sequence). The ends lost 1 base at V and 5 bases at J; junction bases unmatched: 4. This CDR3 region has 15 residues. Using reference TRBV19 and TRBJ1-4 for the parts outside the CDR3, the full variable domain is DGGITQSPKYLFRKEGQNVTLSCEQNLNHDAMYWYRQDPGQGLRLIYYSQIVNDFQKGDIAEGYSVSREKKESFPLTVTSAQKNPTAFYLCASSIGDSVNEKLFFGSGTQLSVL.

The V call is TRBV18, the J call TRBJ2-3; D gene ambiguous. In germline, CDR1 is KGHSH, CDR2 LQKENI. The CDR3 consists of 16 residues. Trimming shortened V by 4 bases and J by 6 bases, and 20 bases separated the two germline ends. CDR3 region: CASSLSASLRTDTQYF. In nucleotides, the CDR3 is TGTGCCAGCTCACTATCGGCTAGTCTGAGGACGGATACGCAGTATTTT.

CDR3 coding DNA: TGTGCCAGCAGCTTGGACAGGGTTGAGACCCAGTACTTC. This sequence encodes CASSLDRVETQYF. This chain links TRBV7-2 with TRBJ2-5; TRBD1 matches at 8 bases. V lost 3 bases, J lost 5 bases, and 2 bases stayed unmatched. The CDR3 length is 13 residues. Germline loops: CDR1 SGHTA, CDR2 FQGNSA.

V and J are TRBV5-1 and TRBJ2-3, with TRBD2 matching 13 bases. Germline values: CDR1 SGHRS, CDR2 YFSETQ. This CDR3 has 16 residues. V lost 4 bases to trimming and J lost 9 bases; unmatched junction nucleotides: 11. In DNA, the CDR3 is TGCGCCAGCAGCCTCCGGACTAGCGGGAGTCATGGGACGCAGTATTTT. It translates to CASSLRTSGSHGTQYF.

This clone was seen once. V and J are TRBV6-6 and TRBJ2-7, with TRBD1 matching 8 bases. Germline CDR1 reads MNHNY; CDR2 reads SVGAGI (reference sequence). V was pared by 8 bases and J by 6 bases, with 3 bases of the junction left unmatched. The CDR3 runs 11 residues. The CDR3 spells CASGQGIEQYF. The CDR3 DNA follows: TGTGCCAGCGGACAGGGAATCGAGCAGTACTTC.

The chain joins TRBV6-6 to TRBJ1-5, with D possibly matching TRBD1 (5 bases). The germline V gene encodes CDR1 MNHNY and CDR2 SVGAGI (reference sequence). V lost 4 bases and J lost 8, with 18 bases in between. This CDR3 is built from 15 residues. CDR3 sequence (DNA): TGTGCCAGCAGTTTCCAGACAGCTCTTGAGGAGCCCCAGCATTTT. Translation: CASSFQTALEEPQHF.

The chain couples TRBV5-6 to TRBJ1-4; TRBD1 aligns across 8 bases. Losses at the gene ends were 2 bases for V and 8 bases for J; bases not matched to a gene: 11. The CDR3 contains 16 residues. Per the germline V gene, CDR1 is SGHDT and CDR2 is YYEEEE. The CDR3 nucleotides read TGTGCCAGCAGCTTATCGACAGGGGCCGCAAGCGAAAAACTGTTTTTT. Translating it yields CASSLSTGAASEKLFF. Filled out from reference TRBV5-6 and TRBJ1-4, the complete variable domain reads DAGVTQSPTHLIKTRGQQVTLRCSPKSGHDTVSWYQQALGQGPQFIFQYYEEEERQRGNFPDRFSGHQFPNYSSELNVNALLLGDSALYLCASSLSTGAASEKLFFGSGTQLSVL.

This clone appeared a few times. CDR3 in amino acids: CASSWRDLGNEQFF. The CDR3 DNA reads TGTGCCAGCAGTTGGCGGGATCTGGGCAATGAGCAGTTCTTC. The J gene is TRBJ2-1, the V gene TRBV28; perhaps TRBD2 as D (6 bases). The CDR3 totals 14 residues. The germline V and J ends were trimmed by 4 bases and 6 bases, with 13 bases remaining between them. CDR1 and CDR2 (germline): MDHEN, SYDVKM.

J is TRBJ1-2 and V is TRBV21-1. TRBV21-1 is given as a pseudogene. The CDR3 totals 18 residues. The CDR3 bases are TGTGCCAGCAGCAAATCGGTAGCTGAGGAGCCTTTTAACTATGGCTACACCTTC. It encodes CASSKSVAEEPFNYGYTF.

The rearrangement joins TRBV10-1 to TRBJ2-3; 7 nucleotides align to TRBD2. Trimming took 3 bases from V and 6 from J; bases not matched to a gene: 9. Germline V gene lookup returns CDR1 WNHNN and CDR2 SYGVQD (reference sequence). The CDR3 totals 15 residues. For the CDR3, the DNA is TGCGCCAGCAGTGAAGGTTCGGGAGGTTTCGATACGCAGTATTTT. Residues: CASSEGSGGFDTQYF.

This clone was counted only a few times. Other DNA sequences in this specimen translate into the identical CDR3. The chain carries TRBV6-6 and TRBJ1-2; 7 bases are a match to TRBD1. CDR1 MNHNY and CDR2 SVGAGI come from the germline V gene (reference sequence). The CDR3 extends over 14 amino acids. The trim removed 0 bases at V and 4 bases at J, leaving 2 bases unmatched. The CDR3 nucleotides are TGTGCCAGCAGTTACTCGTGGACAGGCTATGGCTACACCTTC. Protein product: CASSYSWTGYGYTF.

This clone was counted a few times. This rearrangement joins TRBV5-6 to TRBJ2-1, with D possibly matching TRBD2 (6 bases). V lost 2 bases to trimming and J lost 13 bases, with 10 bases between them. Germline V gene data show CDR1 as SGHDT and CDR2 as YYEEEE. The CDR3 extends over 11 amino acids. The CDR3 DNA reads as TGTGCCAGCAGCTTTTTGGGGGGACAGTTCTTC. Protein: CASSFLGGQFF.